This TCR beta chain was captured by sequencing in a study of blood T cells in healthy people across ages (dated by TCRdb to between 2014 and 2017). Concerning the study at large: In model experiments, roughly one uniquely barcoded TCR beta cDNA molecule per two T cells was captured by template switching. Using deep sequencing normalized with unique cDNA molecular identifiers, the study measured how TCR beta repertoire diversity changes with age. Donors were grouped into four age groups: young (average approximately 15 years), middle-aged (39), aged (around 60) and long-lived (approximately 82). To avoid experimental bias, donors of different ages were randomly spread across the sequencing lanes. Using the same blood draw, the study looked at two additional independent replicas of 1 million unique cDNA reads for two donors, one aged 18 to 30 and the other aged 80 or older. General findings and caveats noted by the study authors: The percentage of naive T cells measured by flow cytometry correlated strongly with observed TCR beta diversity. Since profiling was done on bulk unsorted PBMCs, naive and antigen-experienced compartments could not be conclusively compared. Observed TCR beta diversity per million T cells fell roughly linearly with age, and a significant reduction was already apparent by age around 36. The CMV infection status of donors was not known, potentially confounding age-related changes in expanded clonotypes. Compared with the aged group, the long-lived group had more naive CD4+ T cells, fewer expanded clones and increased TCR diversity, suggesting age selection. Estimates of total diversity based on one million sequenced T cells were regarded as lower bounds and as underestimates.

The library was built by means of 5' RACE. The instrument was an Illumina HiSeq 2500. A second PCR of roughly 6 to 11 cycles was run with a J-beta primer mix and a sample-barcoded 5' primer. A template-switch 5' adaptor carrying 12 random nucleotides introduced a unique molecular identifier onto each TCR beta cDNA molecule. Each sample yielded at least 2.5 million CDR3-containing paired-end reads. First-strand cDNA was synthesized from all RNA with the Mint cDNA synthesis kit, primed by a TRBC-specific oligonucleotide. All cDNA was treated with uracil-DNA glycosylase and then went through a first 18-cycle PCR with the universal primers M1SS and BC2_uni_R. As for the authors' bioinformatics: For normalization, 1 million high-quality reads were randomly selected from each sample, with every read carrying a distinct molecular identifier. Instead of being binned into consensus sequences, reads that shared molecular identifiers were thrown out. CDR3 identification, clonotype clustering and error correction used MiTCR with a Q25 quality threshold and the strictest error-elimination algorithm. A nonparametric unseen species model with Euler transformation was used to estimate a lower bound on total TCR beta diversity. The public reads were quality trimmed at Q25 with fastp and then assembled into clones with MiXCR by TCRdb, keeping productive beta chains. Every entry covers one CDR3 protein and lists the most common genes and DNA from its rows. These V and J calls are TCRdb output, not the study's own analysis. Counted in this sample were 1.5 million to 1.9 million distinct CDR3 sequences; roughly 43% of them appeared once. The top ten hold around 4% of the sample.

The donors were 40 or so Caucasian individuals from Russia, aged 6 to 90 years, who were systemically healthy. Ten milliliters of peripheral blood were drawn from each donor into EDTA-treated Vacutainer tubes. Ficoll-Paque density-gradient centrifugation was used to isolate PBMCs, with at least 6.5 million per sample. Trizol reagent was used to extract total RNA from the PBMCs, yielding at least 5 micrograms per sample. For every donor, flow cytometry on a PBMC aliquot measured the percentage of naive CD45RAhigh/CD27high T cells. As for this clonotype: Its antigen is not yet known. Base qualities are missing; no much larger clone stands one base away.

Per the germline V gene, SGHVS is the CDR1 and FNYEAQ is the CDR2. The CDR3 numbers 16 residues from cysteine through phenylalanine. CDR3 DNA only is kept here, 48 bases in frame from base 1. This clonotype originated in a woman aged 18 to 35 in good health. The chain is assembled from TRBV7-6 and TRBJ2-1, with TRBD2 tentatively as D gene (6 bases match). Judging by the DNA end, TRBJ2-7 fits better; the J call may be wrong. The sample comprised blood. The encoded CDR3 is CASSLGLGLAGNEQYF. The bases read TGTGCCAGCAGCTTAGGACTAGGTCTTGCGGGCAATGAGCAGTACTTC.